Each of the 28 T cell receptor beta chains below was sequenced from the same sample in a study of blood T cell repertoires in COVID-19 (dated by TCRdb to about 2020). Receptor amplification or capture employed the immunoSEQ multiplex PCR assay. TCRdb stores this immuneACCESS table with in-frame sequences only. Part of the clones is absent; in the studies checked, under half of the shortfall reflects unresolved V genes, and no reason is known for the rest. In all, the sample holds about 200,000 clones, and approximately 85% of those were seen once. The top ten constitute 2.4% of the sample. The sample consisted of peripheral blood. The receptor source for this set is a woman between 65 and 79 years old with COVID-19, enrolled during active disease.

The chain couples TRBV5-1 to TRBJ1-4; D uncertain. CDR1 is SGHRS, CDR2 YFSETQ, per germline. This CDR3 comprises 15 residues. The V gene lost 0 bases and the J gene lost 0 bases, with 6 bases spanning the gap. In DNA form, the CDR3 reads TGCGCCAGCAGCTTGGTGAGATCAACTAATGAAAAACTGTTTTTT. Encoded protein: CASSLVRSTNEKLFF.

V is TRBV7-9 and J is TRBJ1-5, with TRBD1 matching over 7 bases. The germline V gene has CDR1 SEHNR and CDR2 FQNEAQ (reference sequence). Unmatched junction bases numbered 1, after V lost 4 bases and J lost 7 bases. This CDR3 is 12 amino acids long. The CDR3 nucleotides read TGTGCCAGCAGCTCGGGACAGCAGCCCCAGCATTTT. It specifies CASSSGQQPQHF.

V is TRBV7-2 and J is TRBJ2-2; D remains ambiguous. Trimming left V 5 bases short and J 1 base short, with 5 bases between. The CDR3 runs to 13 residues. Looked up from germline, CDR1 is SGHTA and CDR2 is FQGNSA. The DNA of the CDR3 is TGTGCCAGCAGCCAGCGGAACACCGGGGAGCTGTTTTTT. Translating it yields CASSQRNTGELFF.

This clone was detected only once. V and J are TRBV12-5 and TRBJ1-2; 8 positions match TRBD1. Germline trimming cut 1 base from V and 4 bases from J; bases unmatched to any gene: 8. CDR1 is LGHNT, CDR2 FRNRAP, per germline. This CDR3 has 16 residues. Here the CDR3 DNA reads TGTGCTAGTGGTTTGGACACGGCAGGGGGCAGCTATGGCTACACCTTC. Its translation: CASGLDTAGGSYGYTF.

CDR3 in amino acids: CASSQQGLGYTF. DNA of the CDR3: TGTGCCAGCAGTCAACAGGGGCTTGGCTACACCTTC. The chain joins TRBV28 to TRBJ1-2, with 7 nucleotides matching TRBD1. V gave up 5 bases and J gave up 7 bases; unmatched junction bases: 4. This CDR3 has 12 residues. Germline CDR1 is MDHEN and CDR2 is SYDVKM.

The chain employs TRBV5-4 and TRBJ2-5; weak D call: TRBD2 (5 bases). V was pared by 5 bases and J by 4 bases, with 15 bases between. Germline CDR1 reads SGHNT; CDR2 reads YYREEE (reference sequence). This CDR3 region has 14 residues. CDR3 bases: TGTGCCAGCAGGGTCTGGCGGGCCGGAGAGACCCAGTACTTC. As protein: CASRVWRAGETQYF.

Note on this clone: Its ends do not fully match the called genes, so a read error is possible. This chain joins TRBV9 and TRBJ2-5, with 9 bases fitting TRBD2. CDR1 SGDLS and CDR2 YYNGEE come from the germline V gene. The CDR3 has 16 residues. CDR3 in DNA: TGTGCCAGCAGCGCCCTTGGGGGAGCGGGGGGAGAGGCCCAGTACTTC. As protein: CASSALGGAGGEAQYF.

V usage is TRBV7-8 and J usage is TRBJ1-2; D remains unclear. With 0 bases removed from V and 4 bases from J, the gap between germline ends came to 9 bases. CDR1 and CDR2 (germline): SGHVS, FQNEAQ. This CDR3 is built from 14 residues. The CDR3 DNA is TGTGCCAGCAGCTTAGCGGGCAGTTCCTATGGCTACACCTTC. Amino acids: CASSLAGSSYGYTF.

In this sample, this clone turned up once. The gene calls are TRBV7-9 and TRBJ1-1; TRBD1 matches 8 bases. The CDR3 loop spans 15 amino acids. With V trimmed by 5 bases and J by 0 bases, 5 bases remained unmatched. The V gene's germline CDR1 is SEHNR and CDR2 FQNEAQ (reference sequence). The CDR3 is CASSPRQGMNTEAFF. The DNA of the CDR3 is TGTGCCAGCAGCCCTCGACAGGGGATGAACACTGAAGCTTTCTTT.

The CDR3 DNA is TGCAGCGTTTTCCGGGGGGCAAGGAACACTGAAGCTTTCTTT. It translates to CSVFRGARNTEAFF. The rearrangement uses TRBV29-1 and TRBJ1-1; D is perhaps TRBD1 (6 bases). CDR1 SQVTM and CDR2 ANQGSEA come from the germline V gene. Trimming shortened V by 5 bases and J by 1 base, and 14 bases separated the two germline ends. The CDR3 sequence is 14 residues long.

This clone occurred a few times. This sequence joins TRBV25-1 and TRBJ1-2; 7 positions agree with TRBD1. Germline loops: CDR1 MGHDK, CDR2 SYGVNS. The junction had 0 bases not matched to a gene; V was cut back by 5 bases and J by 0 bases. There are 13 residues in the CDR3. The CDR3 DNA follows: TGTGCCAGCAGTAGGGGGCCTAACTATGGCTACACCTTC. Amino acids: CASSRGPNYGYTF.

The rearrangement joins TRBV2 to TRBJ1-6; the match to TRBD1 covers 8 bases. The CDR3 covers 15 residues. In germline, CDR1 is SNHLY, CDR2 FYNNEI. V was clipped by 2 bases and J by 6 bases; unmatched bases: 3. CDR3 bases: TGTGCCAGCAGTGAATCGGACAGGGTTAATTCACCCCTCCACTTT. This codes for CASSESDRVNSPLHF.

This clone was counted a single time. The gene calls are TRBV11-2 and TRBJ1-5; 8 nucleotides align to TRBD1. Per the germline V gene, CDR1 is SGHAT and CDR2 is FQNNGV. The CDR3 length is 17 residues. The V and J ends lost 1 base and 2 bases, in that order; junction bases with no gene match: 7. The CDR3, as DNA: TGTGCCAGCAGCTTAGGGACAGGGCGTTTCGGCAATCAGCCCCAGCATTTT. This gives the protein CASSLGTGRFGNQPQHF.

The V and J genes are TRBV2 and TRBJ1-2; 9 positions agree with TRBD1. The CDR3 loop spans 13 amino acids. The J segment lost 8 bases and the V segment lost 4 bases, leaving 5 bases of the junction unmatched. The germline gives CDR1 SNHLY, CDR2 FYNNEI. CDR3 DNA: TGTGCCAGCAGTGCCGGGACAGGGCGGGGCTACACCTTC. It specifies CASSAGTGRGYTF. Filled out from reference TRBV2 and TRBJ1-2, the complete variable domain reads EPEVTQTPSHQVTQMGQEVILRCVPISNHLYFYWYRQILGQKVEFLVSFYNNEISEKSEIFDDQFSVERPDGSNFTLKIRSTKLEDSAMYFCASSAGTGRGYTFGSGTRLTVV.

This clone was counted between two and nine times. V gene TRBV9 combines with J gene TRBJ1-2; D gene uncertain. V lost 3 bases and J 4 bases, leaving 13 bases between the germline ends. The germline gives CDR1 SGDLS, CDR2 YYNGEE. The CDR3 covers 14 residues. CDR3 residues: CASSALLEGYGYTF. CDR3 bases: TGTGCCAGCAGCGCCCTGCTTGAGGGCTATGGCTACACCTTC.

The genes are TRBV9 and TRBJ1-3, with D hard to call. V lost 0 bases and J lost 0, with 4 bases in between. Germline V gene data show CDR1 as SGDLS and CDR2 as YYNGEE. This CDR3 contains 14 residues. The CDR3 loop is CASSVVSSGNTIYF. DNA for the CDR3: TGTGCCAGCAGCGTAGTGAGCTCTGGAAACACCATATATTTT. The complete variable domain, with remaining parts taken from reference TRBV9 and TRBJ1-3, reads DSGVTQTPKHLITATGQRVTLRCSPRSGDLSVYWYQQSLDQGLQFLIQYYNGEERAKGNILERFSAQQFPDLHSELNLSSLELGDSALYFCASSVVSSGNTIYFGEGSWLTVV.

J is TRBJ1-4 and V is TRBV28; no clear D. Germline V gene sequence: CDR1 MDHEN, CDR2 SYDVKM. Trimming left V 2 bases short and J 8 bases short, with 12 bases between. The CDR3 loop spans 14 amino acids. CDR3 sequence reads: CASSLMGRREKLFF. The CDR3 nucleotides are TGTGCCAGCAGTTTAATGGGTAGGCGGGAAAAACTGTTTTTT. Combining the CDR3 with reference TRBV28 and TRBJ1-4 gives the whole variable domain DVKVTQSSRYLVKRTGEKVFLECVQDMDHENMFWYRQDPGLGLRLIYFSYDVKMKEKGDIPEGYSVSREKKERFSLILESASTNQTSMYLCASSLMGRREKLFFGSGTQLSVL.

This rearrangement joins TRBV27 to TRBJ1-1; 7 nucleotides line up with TRBD1. V gave up 5 bases and J gave up 8 bases; unmatched junction bases: 23. Germline V gives CDR1 MNHEY, CDR2 SMNVEV (reference sequence). The CDR3 contains 18 residues. The DNA for the CDR3 is TGTGCCAGCAGTAAACGGACGGGGTCGCAGGGGGGAGGAGGGGAAGCTTTCTTT. Its protein product is CASSKRTGSQGGGGEAFF.

The V call is TRBV7-9, the J call TRBJ1-3; no firm D call. The V and J ends lost 1 base and 4 bases respectively, with 11 bases between them. The CDR3 extends over 15 amino acids. Germline values: CDR1 SEHNR, CDR2 FQNEAQ (reference sequence). The CDR3 here is CASSLVSPGGNTIYF. CDR3 coding DNA: TGTGCCAGCAGCTTAGTATCCCCAGGAGGAAACACCATATATTTT.

This sequence joins TRBV28 and TRBJ1-3; 8 nucleotides line up with TRBD1. This CDR3 contains 20 residues. Germline CDR1 and CDR2: MDHEN and SYDVKM. V dropped 0 bases and J dropped 0; count of bases not matched to a gene: 13. CDR3 protein: CASSLWATGLGQGSGNTIYF. The CDR3 DNA reads TGTGCCAGCAGTTTATGGGCCACGGGGCTAGGACAGGGCTCTGGAAACACCATATATTTT. The full variable domain, rest sourced from reference TRBV28 and TRBJ1-3, is DVKVTQSSRYLVKRTGEKVFLECVQDMDHENMFWYRQDPGLGLRLIYFSYDVKMKEKGDIPEGYSVSREKKERFSLILESASTNQTSMYLCASSLWATGLGQGSGNTIYFGEGSWLTVV.

This sequence joins TRBV2 and TRBJ1-2; D ambiguous. With 6 bases removed from V and 4 bases from J, the gap between germline ends came to 6 bases. This CDR3 has 11 residues. CDR1 SNHLY and CDR2 FYNNEI come from the germline V gene. The CDR3 here is CASSEGYGYTF. Here the CDR3 DNA reads TGTGCCAGCAGCGAGGGCTATGGCTACACCTTC.

The rearrangement uses TRBV28 and TRBJ2-1, with 10 bases lining up with TRBD2. This CDR3 has 16 amino acids. The ends lost 6 bases at V and 4 bases at J; junction bases unmatched: 9. Looked up from germline, CDR1 is MDHEN and CDR2 is SYDVKM. CDR3 coding DNA: TGTGCCAGCAGGTTAGCGGGAGGAGGAGCTTACAATGAGCAGTTCTTC. It is translated as CASRLAGGGAYNEQFF.

CDR3 sequence (DNA): TGTGCCAGCAGCTTAGCCCCACCAAACTCCTGGGCTTTCTTT. It codes for CASSLAPPNSWAFF. This chain uses TRBV7-2 with TRBJ1-1, with D unclear. V gave up 0 bases and J gave up 11 bases, with 16 bases separating them. Per germline, CDR1 SGHTA and CDR2 FQGNSA. The CDR3 has 14 amino acids.

This sequence joins TRBV5-4 and TRBJ2-2, with a possible D match to TRBD1 (7 bases). The CDR3 length is 16 residues. CDR1 is SGHNT, CDR2 YYREEE, per germline (reference sequence). Trimming removed 6 bases at V and 5 bases at J, with 20 bases between. The CDR3 protein is CASIDRQGGGTGELFF. The CDR3, as DNA: TGTGCCAGCATCGACCGACAGGGCGGAGGGACCGGGGAGCTGTTTTTT.

V gene TRBV27 combines with J gene TRBJ2-1, with D perhaps TRBD1 (5 bases). Germline V CDR1 and CDR2: MNHEY, SMNVEV (reference sequence). The CDR3 spans 15 residues. V was clipped by 6 bases and J by 0 bases, with 12 bases between them. CDR3 coding DNA: TGTGCCAGCAGGGTACAGGCAAGCTCCTACAATGAGCAGTTCTTC. This encodes CASRVQASSYNEQFF.

The CDR3 region is CASSIGQGSGAGELFF. The CDR3 DNA sequence: TGTGCCAGTAGTATAGGTCAGGGGTCCGGGGCCGGGGAGCTGTTTTTT. The chain links TRBV19 to TRBJ2-2; weak D call: TRBD1 (6 bases). This CDR3 comprises 16 residues. The V and J ends lost 1 base and 6 bases respectively, with 15 bases between them. Germline V gives CDR1 LNHDA, CDR2 SQIVND (reference sequence).

The chain couples TRBV2 to TRBJ2-1; no definite D call. Deletions cut 1 base from V and 1 base from J, with 14 bases between. Germline CDR1 SNHLY, CDR2 FYNNEI. CDR3 length: 17 amino acids. CDR3 coding DNA: TGTGCCAGCAGTGAAGGACGACTGTCTCCATCCTACAATGAGCAGTTCTTC. It yields the protein CASSEGRLSPSYNEQFF.

The chain links TRBV27 to TRBJ2-1; 11 positions match TRBD2. From germline, CDR1 is MNHEY and CDR2 SMNVEV (reference sequence). This CDR3 comprises 15 residues. After removal of 3 bases from V and 8 bases from J, the junction contained 6 bases not matched to a gene. As DNA, the CDR3 is TGTGCCAGCAGTTTTCTAGCGGGAGGTTTGGATGAGCAGTTCTTC. Amino acid sequence: CASSFLAGGLDEQFF.